This T cell receptor beta chain was identified in a study of blood T cell repertoires in COVID-19. Seattle patient enrollment occurred during active infection, with longitudinal follow-up thereafter. The CDR3 has 15 residues. Losses at the gene ends were 2 bases for V and 0 bases for J; bases not matched to a gene: 0. Per germline, CDR1 MNHNS and CDR2 SASEGT. Clones were sequenced by immunoSEQ multiplex PCR, and TCRdb holds only the in-frame ones, with some missing. Of about 150,000 clones in the sample, more than 85% were seen once. This sequence originates from a man aged 55 to 70 with COVID-19, enrolled during active disease. Sequencing was carried out using peripheral blood. The rearrangement links TRBV6-1 to TRBJ2-2; 7 bases align to TRBD2. For the CDR3, the DNA is TGTGCCAGCAGTGAACTAGCGGCGAACACCGGGGAGCTGTTTTTT. It specifies CASSELAANTGELFF.